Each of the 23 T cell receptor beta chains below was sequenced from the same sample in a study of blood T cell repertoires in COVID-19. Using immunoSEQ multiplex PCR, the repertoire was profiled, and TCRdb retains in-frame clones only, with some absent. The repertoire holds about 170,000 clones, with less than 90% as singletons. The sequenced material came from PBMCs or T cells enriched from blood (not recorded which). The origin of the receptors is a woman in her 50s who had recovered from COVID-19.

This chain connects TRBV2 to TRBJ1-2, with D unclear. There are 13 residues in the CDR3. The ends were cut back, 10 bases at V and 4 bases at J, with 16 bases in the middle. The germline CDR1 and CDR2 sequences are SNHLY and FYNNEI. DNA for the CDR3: TGTGCCATAACGGGAAGTCCGGTCTATGGCTACACCTTC. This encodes CAITGSPVYGYTF.

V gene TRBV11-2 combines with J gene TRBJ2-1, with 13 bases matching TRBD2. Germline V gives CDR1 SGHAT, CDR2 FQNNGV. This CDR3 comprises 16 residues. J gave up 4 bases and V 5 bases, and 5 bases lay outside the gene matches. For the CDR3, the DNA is TGTGCCAGCAGCCCGCGGACTAGCGGGGGTTACAATGAGCAGTTCTTC. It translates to CASSPRTSGGYNEQFF.

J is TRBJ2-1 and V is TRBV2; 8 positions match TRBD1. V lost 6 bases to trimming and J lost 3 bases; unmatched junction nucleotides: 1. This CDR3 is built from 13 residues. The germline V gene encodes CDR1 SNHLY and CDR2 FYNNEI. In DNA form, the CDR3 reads TGTGCCAGCAGACAGGGGGTCTACAATGAGCAGTTCTTC. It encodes CASRQGVYNEQFF.

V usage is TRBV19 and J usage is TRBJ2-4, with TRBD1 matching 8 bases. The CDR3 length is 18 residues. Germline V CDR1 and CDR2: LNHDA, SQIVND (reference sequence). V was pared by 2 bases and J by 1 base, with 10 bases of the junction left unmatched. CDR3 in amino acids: CASSIYAQGAGAKNIQYF. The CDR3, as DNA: TGTGCCAGTAGTATATACGCTCAGGGGGCAGGGGCCAAAAACATTCAGTACTTC.

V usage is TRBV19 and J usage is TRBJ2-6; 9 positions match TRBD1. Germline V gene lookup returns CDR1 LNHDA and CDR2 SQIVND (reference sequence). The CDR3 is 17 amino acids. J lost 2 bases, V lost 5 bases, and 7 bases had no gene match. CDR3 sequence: CASSPGQGKAGANVLTF. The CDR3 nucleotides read TGTGCCAGTAGTCCAGGACAGGGGAAAGCTGGGGCCAACGTCCTGACTTTC.

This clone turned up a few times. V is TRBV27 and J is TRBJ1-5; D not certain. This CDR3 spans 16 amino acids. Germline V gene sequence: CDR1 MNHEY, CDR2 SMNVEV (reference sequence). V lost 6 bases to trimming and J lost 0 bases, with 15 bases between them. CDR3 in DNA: TGTGCCAGCAGCCCCCGTGGAGACTATAGCAATCAGCCCCAGCATTTT. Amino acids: CASSPRGDYSNQPQHF.

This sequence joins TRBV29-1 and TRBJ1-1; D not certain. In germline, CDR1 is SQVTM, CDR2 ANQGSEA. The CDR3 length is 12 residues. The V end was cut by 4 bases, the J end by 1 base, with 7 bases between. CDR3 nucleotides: TGCAGCGTTGCCGCCAGGAACACTGAAGCTTTCTTT. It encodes CSVAARNTEAFF.

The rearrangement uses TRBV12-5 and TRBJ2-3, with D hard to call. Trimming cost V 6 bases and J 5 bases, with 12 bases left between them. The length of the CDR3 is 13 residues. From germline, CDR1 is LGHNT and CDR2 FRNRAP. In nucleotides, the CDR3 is TGTGCTAGTGGCAATTACCTAAAAGATACGCAGTATTTT. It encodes CASGNYLKDTQYF.

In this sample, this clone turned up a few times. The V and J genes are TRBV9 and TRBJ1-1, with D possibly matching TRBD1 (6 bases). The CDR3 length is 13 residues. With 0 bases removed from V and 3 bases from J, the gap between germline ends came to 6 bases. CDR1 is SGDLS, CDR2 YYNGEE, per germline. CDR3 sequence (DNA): TGTGCCAGCAGCGTAGCAGGGGACACTGAAGCTTTCTTT. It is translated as CASSVAGDTEAFF.

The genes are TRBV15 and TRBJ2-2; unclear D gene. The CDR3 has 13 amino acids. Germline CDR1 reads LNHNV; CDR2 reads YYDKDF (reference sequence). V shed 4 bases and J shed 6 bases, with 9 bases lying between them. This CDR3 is CATSMGYPGELFF. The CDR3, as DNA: TGTGCCACCAGCATGGGCTACCCCGGGGAGCTGTTTTTT.

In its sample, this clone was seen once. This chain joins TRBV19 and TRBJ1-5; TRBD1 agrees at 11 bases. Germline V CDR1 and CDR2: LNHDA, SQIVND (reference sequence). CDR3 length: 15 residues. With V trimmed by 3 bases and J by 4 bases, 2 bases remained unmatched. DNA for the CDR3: TGTGCCAGTAGTATCGGACAGGGGGCAAATCAGCCCCAGCATTTT. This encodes CASSIGQGANQPQHF.

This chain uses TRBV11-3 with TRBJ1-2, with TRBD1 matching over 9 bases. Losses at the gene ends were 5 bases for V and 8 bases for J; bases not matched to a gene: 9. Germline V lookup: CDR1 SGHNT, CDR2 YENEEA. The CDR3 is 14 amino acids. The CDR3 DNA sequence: TGTGCCAGCAGCCCGGGACAGGGAACGCAAGGCTACACCTTC. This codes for CASSPGQGTQGYTF.

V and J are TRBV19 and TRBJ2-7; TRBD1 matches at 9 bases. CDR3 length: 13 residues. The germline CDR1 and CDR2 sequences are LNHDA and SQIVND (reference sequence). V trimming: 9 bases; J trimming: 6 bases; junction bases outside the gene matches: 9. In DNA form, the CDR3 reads TGTGCCAGAGCCGTGGACAGGGGATTCGAGCAGTACGTC. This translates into CARAVDRGFEQYV.

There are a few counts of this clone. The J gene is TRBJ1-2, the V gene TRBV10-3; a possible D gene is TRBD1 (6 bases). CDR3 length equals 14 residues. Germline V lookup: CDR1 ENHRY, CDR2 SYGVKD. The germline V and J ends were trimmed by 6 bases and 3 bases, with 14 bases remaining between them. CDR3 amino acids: CAISGQPGDYGYTF. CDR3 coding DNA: TGTGCCATCAGCGGACAGCCCGGGGACTATGGCTACACCTTC.

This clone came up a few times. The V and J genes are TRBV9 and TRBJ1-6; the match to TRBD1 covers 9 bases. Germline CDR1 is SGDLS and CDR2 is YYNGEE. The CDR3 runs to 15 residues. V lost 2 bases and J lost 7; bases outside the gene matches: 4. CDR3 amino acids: CASSVSDRGNSPLHF. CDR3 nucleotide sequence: TGTGCCAGCAGCGTTTCGGACAGGGGAAATTCACCCCTCCACTTT.

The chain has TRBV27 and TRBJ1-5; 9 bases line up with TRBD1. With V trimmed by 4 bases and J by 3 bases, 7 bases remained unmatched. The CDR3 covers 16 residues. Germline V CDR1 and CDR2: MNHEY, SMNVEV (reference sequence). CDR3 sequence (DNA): TGTGCCAGCAGTTCGTACCGGGACAGGGTCAATCAGCCCCAGCATTTT. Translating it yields CASSSYRDRVNQPQHF.

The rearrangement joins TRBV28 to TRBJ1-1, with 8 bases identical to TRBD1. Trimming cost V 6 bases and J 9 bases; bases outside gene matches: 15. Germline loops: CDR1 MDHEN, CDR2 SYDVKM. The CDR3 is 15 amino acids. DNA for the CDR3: TGTGCCAGCAGGCCCCAGGGGGCCGACCCCGTGAAAGCTTTCTTT. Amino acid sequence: CASRPQGADPVKAFF.

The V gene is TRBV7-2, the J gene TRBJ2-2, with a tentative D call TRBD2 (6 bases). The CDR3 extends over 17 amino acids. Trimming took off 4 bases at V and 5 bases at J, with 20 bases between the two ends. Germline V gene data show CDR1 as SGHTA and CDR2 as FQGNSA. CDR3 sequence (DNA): TGTGCCAGCAGCTCCGGGACTCCTGGGAGAGGAACCGGGGAGCTGTTTTTT. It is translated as CASSSGTPGRGTGELFF. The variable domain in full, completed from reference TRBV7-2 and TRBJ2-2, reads GAGVSQSPSNKVTEKGKDVELRCDPISGHTALYWYRQSLGQGLEFLIYFQGNSAPDKSGLPSDRFSAERTGGSVSTLTIQRTQQEDSAVYLCASSSGTPGRGTGELFFGEGSRLTVL.

Here the CDR3 reads CSGGTSSTDTQYF. The DNA of the CDR3 is TGCAGCGGGGGGACTAGCAGCACAGATACGCAGTATTTT. The rearrangement links TRBV29-1 to TRBJ2-3, with 9 bases fitting TRBD2. The V and J ends lost 7 bases and 0 bases, in that order; junction bases with no gene match: 2. The CDR3 runs 13 residues. Germline CDR1 SQVTM, CDR2 ANQGSEA.

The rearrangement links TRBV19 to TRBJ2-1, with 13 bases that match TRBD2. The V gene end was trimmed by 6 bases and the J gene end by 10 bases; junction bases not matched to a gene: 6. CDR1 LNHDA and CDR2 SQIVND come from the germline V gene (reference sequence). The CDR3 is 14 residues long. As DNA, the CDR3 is TGTGCCAGTAGGACTAGCGGGAGGTCGGGGGAGCAGTTCTTC. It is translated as CASRTSGRSGEQFF.

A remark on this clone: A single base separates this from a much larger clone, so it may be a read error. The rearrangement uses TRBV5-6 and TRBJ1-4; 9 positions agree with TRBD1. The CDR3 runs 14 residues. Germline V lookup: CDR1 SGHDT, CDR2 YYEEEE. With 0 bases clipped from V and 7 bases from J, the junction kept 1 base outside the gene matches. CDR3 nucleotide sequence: TGTGCCAGCAGCTTGGGGACAGGGGTTGAAAAACTGTTTTTT. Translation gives CASSLGTGVEKLFF.

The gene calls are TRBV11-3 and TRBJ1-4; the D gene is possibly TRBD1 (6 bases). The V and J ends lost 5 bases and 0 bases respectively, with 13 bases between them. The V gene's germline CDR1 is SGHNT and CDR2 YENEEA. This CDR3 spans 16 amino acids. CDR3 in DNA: TGTGCCAGCAGCCTGACAGAGGGGGCAACTAATGAAAAACTGTTTTTT. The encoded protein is CASSLTEGATNEKLFF.

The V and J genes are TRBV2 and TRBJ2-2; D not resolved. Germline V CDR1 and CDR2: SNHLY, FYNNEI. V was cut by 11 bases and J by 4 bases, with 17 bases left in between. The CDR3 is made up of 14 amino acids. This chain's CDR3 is CAVRRYSGTGELFF. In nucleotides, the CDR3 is TGTGCCGTCCGCCGGTATTCGGGCACCGGGGAGCTGTTTTTT.